This T cell receptor (beta chain) emerged from a study of blood T cell repertoires in COVID-19. Study-level background: From T cells, B-cell-depleted T cells, or PBMCs came the material, which was cDNA or gDNA.

One Seattle source followed patients from active infection through their disease course. The CDR3 consists of 16 residues. Germline-derived CDR1 and CDR2 are MNHNY and SVGAGI (reference sequence). Trimming took 5 bases from V and 1 from J, leaving 14 bases between them. Sequenced by immunoSEQ multiplex PCR; TCRdb stores in-frame clones only, minus some. The sample consists of about 220,000 clones, roughly 85% of them appearing once. Sequencing was carried out using peripheral blood. The TCR originated in a woman between 65 and 79 years old with COVID-19, enrolled during active disease. The gene calls are TRBV6-6 and TRBJ1-4; D might be TRBD1 (5 bases). Written as DNA, the CDR3 is TGTGCCAGCAGTCCTACGCGACAGTTAACTAATGAAAAACTGTTTTTT. Translated: CASSPTRQLTNEKLFF.